Sequencing of this TCR beta chain was carried out in a study of control samples from healthy donors and cancer patients. Trimming took 10 bases from V and 4 from J; bases not matched to a gene: 4. The CDR3 sequence is 12 residues long. Germline-derived CDR1 and CDR2 are MNHNY and SVGAGI (reference sequence). Measured with immunoSEQ multiplex PCR; TCRdb has only the in-frame clones, and not every one. The data contain about 90,000 clones, 75% to 95% of them singletons. This rearrangement joins TRBV6-6 to TRBJ1-5; 7 nucleotides agree with TRBD1. The receptor was derived from a woman aged 18-29 years in good health. Sample: blood. The DNA for the CDR3 is TGTGCCAACGGACAGGCTAATCAGCCCCAGCATTTT. The encoded protein is CANGQANQPQHF.